This T cell receptor beta chain was obtained from a study of T-cell memory formation after mild COVID-19. Germline CDR1 and CDR2: MGHDK and SYGVNS. V was trimmed by 3 bases and J by 2 bases, leaving 11 bases between them. The CDR3 covers 16 residues. Broader study findings: Some clones that responded turned up in pre-infection memory, which suggests that cross-reactive memory joined in.

5'RACE with constant-segment primers built TCRalpha and TCRbeta cDNA libraries with UMIs. One entry per CDR3 protein results from TCRdb running MiXCR on the 5' RACE reads. The top ten clones hold 3% to 4% of a sample with about 200,000 distinct CDR3 sequences, around 9.1% of them seen once. This clonotype was detected a few times. Its antigen is not known. The sequenced material came from PBMCs or a T cell subset sorted from them (not recorded which). This receptor was obtained from a man aged 18 to 29 who had mild COVID-19 (a few samples of this study predate the infection). Cell type and time point are not known. V gene TRBV25-1 combines with J gene TRBJ2-6, with D perhaps TRBD1 (5 bases). CDR3 loop: CASSEPKGAGANVLTF. CDR3 sequence (DNA): TGTGCCAGCAGTGAGCCCAAAGGGGCTGGGGCCAACGTCCTGACTTTC.